The table lists the clone carrying this T cell receptor beta chain with a count of one. What it recognizes is unknown. A read error may produce the germline difference seen at one junction end. This PCR relied on a set of 60 Vbeta primers and 13 Jbeta primers. In the original analysis: Approximately 78 million unique TCR beta chains, roughly 11 million of them shared, were counted by a later analysis. TCRdb's copy holds only in-frame clones and misses some; the assay was immunoSEQ multiplex PCR. That table gives V, J and clone size, and the DNA gave D and trimming. Among around 140,000 clones listed, under 10% were seen once. The data originate from a study of cytomegalovirus exposure and HLA in healthy donors. Study findings and constraints: The authors later found HLA-associated TCR beta chains more clonally expanded than equally common others.

CDR1 and CDR2 from the germline V gene are SGHTA and FQGNSA. This CDR3 spans 16 amino acids. The clonotype was recovered from a woman aged 40 to 50 in good health and CMV-seropositive. Specimen: PBMCs. The chain couples TRBV7-2 to TRBJ2-2, with TRBD2 matching 7 bases. The DNA for the CDR3 is TGTGCCAGCAGCCGAGGGACTACGGGACTCGCCGGGGATCTGTTTTTT. It specifies CASSRGTTGLAGDLFF.